This record covers a single T cell receptor (beta chain). The antigen remains undetermined. Sequencing used cDNA as its template, made by extracting RNA and reverse transcribing it. Clones were sequenced by immunoSEQ multiplex PCR, and TCRdb holds only the in-frame ones, with some missing. The repertoire holds 150,000 to 200,000 clones, with 51% as singletons. These data come from a study of CD8+ T cells in alopecia areata. Treatment reported: oral pan-JAK inhibitor, 5-10 mg twice daily. Study-level findings and limits: Mouse data revealed clearer TCR sharing than patient data did, a gap possibly tied to HLA. The presence of one nonresponder keeps the tie between baseline CD8+ expansion and response uncertain.

The CDR3 covers 15 residues. The germline CDR1 and CDR2 sequences are SQVTM and ANQGSEA. With V trimmed by 6 bases and J by 0 bases, 8 bases remained unmatched. The gene calls are TRBV29-1 and TRBJ2-1; 7 positions agree with TRBD2. This TCR derives from a human donor with alopecia areata. The starting material was CD8+ T cells sorted from blood, obtained at week 52, from a patient treated with tofacitinib. The CDR3 nucleotides read TGCAGCGTACACTTGGGGGGGAGCTCCTACAATGAGCAGTTCTTC. It is translated as CSVHLGGSSYNEQFF.